These 11 T cell receptor beta chains were all obtained from the same sample, sequenced in a study of vaccination effects on CD4 cells after COVID-19. Their recognized antigens are unknown. Method: immunoSEQ multiplex PCR; TCRdb's copy keeps in-frame clones and lacks some. The repertoire holds some 69,000 clones, with approximately 79% as singletons. Sequencing followed a ViraFEST assay step that expanded antigen-specific CD4+ T cells with viral peptide pools. With around ten days of culture completed, CD4+ T cells were isolated. Vaccine recipients, nucleocapsid antibody negative, had no prior SARS-CoV-2 infection. The sequencing used CD4+ T cells from PBMCs cultured with HCoV-NL63 spike peptides, collected before COVID-19 vaccination. All receptors come from a human donor who received a COVID-19 vaccine.

The rearrangement uses TRBV9 and TRBJ2-2; no clear D. Germline V gene data show CDR1 as SGDLS and CDR2 as YYNGEE. CDR3 length: 17 residues. Trimming stripped 3 bases from V and 4 bases from J, with 19 bases between. DNA for the CDR3: TGTGCCAGCAGCGGAGTCGTTCGGCCTCGCGGCACCGGGGAGCTGTTTTTT. As protein: CASSGVVRPRGTGELFF.

This rearrangement joins TRBV27 to TRBJ1-2; 8 bases fit TRBD1. The V and J ends lost 5 bases and 2 bases, in that order; junction bases with no gene match: 10. The CDR3 runs to 16 residues. Germline V lookup: CDR1 MNHEY, CDR2 SMNVEV (reference sequence). CDR3 sequence reads: CASSPGGQGRNYGYTF. The CDR3 DNA is TGTGCCAGCAGTCCCGGAGGACAGGGAAGGAACTATGGCTACACCTTC.

This clone was recorded a few times. This sequence joins TRBV6-5 and TRBJ1-1; no clear D gene. The CDR3 loop spans 13 amino acids. CDR1 and CDR2 from the germline V gene are MNHEY and SVGAGI. Trimming removed 2 bases from V and 7 bases from J, with 11 bases in between. The CDR3 nucleotides read TGTGCCAGCAGTTACGGTGGAGGCCGTGAAGCTTTCTTT. Residues: CASSYGGGREAFF.

The chain combines TRBV5-1 with TRBJ1-1, with D tentatively TRBD1 (6 bases). Germline V lookup: CDR1 SGHRS, CDR2 YFSETQ. With 4 bases removed from V and 1 base from J, the gap between germline ends came to 14 bases. CDR3 size: 15 residues. CDR3 residues: CASSRLGGANTEAFF. CDR3 bases: TGCGCCAGCAGCCGGCTGGGGGGGGCGAACACTGAAGCTTTCTTT.

V is TRBV11-2 and J is TRBJ2-7, with D perhaps assigned TRBD1 or TRBD2 (5 bases each). Trimming cost V 4 bases and J 2 bases, with 21 bases left between them. Per the germline V gene, CDR1 is SGHAT and CDR2 is FQNNGV. This CDR3 spans 17 amino acids. The CDR3 loop is CASSSSHLGSGPYEQYV. The DNA for the CDR3 is TGTGCCAGCAGCTCTAGCCACTTAGGTTCGGGGCCCTACGAGCAGTACGTC.

The chain employs TRBV24-1 and TRBJ2-6, with D maybe TRBD1 (5 bases). CDR1 is KGHDR and CDR2 is SFDVKD in the germline V gene. This CDR3 region has 16 residues. Trimming removed 4 bases at V and 0 bases at J, with 9 bases between. The CDR3 DNA follows: TGTGCCACCAGTGACCGACAGACCTCTGGGGCCAACGTCCTGACTTTC. Translation gives CATSDRQTSGANVLTF.

The chain has TRBV5-1 and TRBJ1-4; D uncertain. Germline V gene lookup returns CDR1 SGHRS and CDR2 YFSETQ. The CDR3 is 14 amino acids. V was cut by 4 bases and J by 0 bases, with 7 bases left in between. The CDR3 DNA sequence: TGCGCCAGCAGCCCGACCGCAACTAATGAAAAACTGTTTTTT. It yields the protein CASSPTATNEKLFF.

The chain employs TRBV4-2 and TRBJ1-1; 8 nucleotides align to TRBD1. After removal of 3 bases from V and 3 bases from J, the junction contained 6 bases not matched to a gene. The CDR3 length is 15 residues. Germline-derived CDR1 and CDR2 are LGHNA and YNFKEQ. This chain's CDR3 is CASSHPDRVDTEAFF. Written as DNA, the CDR3 is TGTGCCAGCAGCCACCCGGACAGGGTGGACACTGAAGCTTTCTTT.

The V gene is TRBV5-1, the J gene TRBJ1-4; D unclear. Germline V gene lookup returns CDR1 SGHRS and CDR2 YFSETQ. Deletions cut 0 bases from V and 8 bases from J, with 11 bases between. The CDR3 contains 14 residues. DNA of the CDR3: TGCGCCAGCAGCTTGGACCAGGTTGGGGAAAAACTGTTTTTT. Protein product: CASSLDQVGEKLFF.

This chain links TRBV6-5 with TRBJ2-7; 7 bases are shared with TRBD1. V was clipped by 5 bases and J by 3 bases; unmatched bases: 7. Germline values: CDR1 MNHEY, CDR2 SVGAGI. CDR3 length equals 14 residues. In DNA, the CDR3 is TGTGCCAGCAGTACCGACAGGGCAAGCTACGAGCAGTACGTC. It encodes CASSTDRASYEQYV.

The gene calls are TRBV7-9 and TRBJ2-1; 8 nucleotides align to TRBD1. The ends lost 5 bases at V and 2 bases at J; junction bases unmatched: 5. Germline V gives CDR1 SEHNR, CDR2 FQNEAQ (reference sequence). This CDR3 has 15 residues. CDR3 nucleotide sequence: TGTGCCAGCAGCCCGGACAGGGTCACCTACAATGAGCAGTTCTTC. Translation: CASSPDRVTYNEQFF. The full variable domain, completed using reference TRBV7-9 and TRBJ2-1, is DTGVSQNPRHKITKRGQNVTFRCDPISEHNRLYWYRQTLGQGPEFLTYFQNEAQLEKSRLLSDRFSAERPKGSFSTLEIQRTEQGDSAMYLCASSPDRVTYNEQFFGPGTRLTVL.